A selection of T cell receptor beta chains follows, all from one sample in a study of beta chain features in type 1 diabetes. Assay: immunoSEQ multiplex PCR; the TCRdb copy retains only in-frame clones and omits some. The sample contains nearly 350,000 clones, roughly a tenth of which appear only once. Sequences were obtained from central memory CD4+ T cells from blood. The source is a man aged 30 to 45 with type 1 diabetes. CDR3s include the opening cysteine and the closing phenylalanine or tryptophan. D genes are given only for firm matches. A clone size is listed for some rows: how often the clone was seen (once, few, many), or a class if it is expanded.

J gene,clone size,D gene,V gene,CDR3 DNA,CDR3 protein
TRBJ1-1,many,TRBD1,TRBV19,TGTGCCAGTAGTAATGACAGGGTTGGGGCCACTGAAGCTTTCTTT,CASSNDRVGATEAFF
TRBJ2-3,NA,TRBD1,TRBV7-2,TGTGCCAGCAGCTTAGGAACAGGGGGGCCCGCAGATACGCAGTATTTT,CASSLGTGGPADTQYF
TRBJ1-2,NA,NA,TRBV4-3,TGCGCCAGCAGCCAAGATGAATCGGCCATTAGCTACACCTTC,CASSQDESAISYTF
TRBJ2-1,NA,NA,TRBV5-6,TGTGCCAGCATCTTGGTGGGACGGGTCGCCTACAATGAGCAGTTCTTC,CASILVGRVAYNEQFF
TRBJ1-6,NA,NA,TRBV4-1,TGCGCCAGCAGCCAAGGGCAGTCAGTTTCACCCCTCCACTTT,CASSQGQSVSPLHF
TRBJ2-1,few,NA,TRBV5-6,TGTGCCAGCAGCCTGGCCAGGGGAGGCGAGCAGTTCTTC,CASSLARGGEQFF
TRBJ1-5,few,NA,TRBV7-2,TGTGCCAGCAGCTTAGGTCATGCCAAAAATCAGCCCCAGCATTTT,CASSLGHAKNQPQHF
TRBJ1-1,few,NA,TRBV30,TGTGCCTGGCGAAAACAGGGAATGAACACTGAAGCTTTCTTT,CAWRKQGMNTEAFF
TRBJ1-1,NA,NA,TRBV7-2,TGTGCCAGCAGCTCCGCCCGTGGGACTGAAGCTTTCTTT,CASSSARGTEAFF
TRBJ1-2,NA,TRBD1,TRBV6-6,TGTGCCAGCAGTTACTCGGGACAGGGGGCCGGCTACACCTTC,CASSYSGQGAGYTF
TRBJ1-2,few,NA,TRBV7-8,TGTGCCAGCAGCCCCCTTGGCACCTTTACGCATGGCTACACCTTC,CASSPLGTFTHGYTF
TRBJ1-4,few,TRBD1,TRBV28,TGTGCCAGCAGTCGAGGGGACAGGGGTAATGAAAAACTGTTTTTT,CASSRGDRGNEKLFF
TRBJ1-5,few,TRBD1,TRBV2,TGTGCCAGCAGTGAAGATGACAGGGGTAAACAGCCCCAGCATTTT,CASSEDDRGKQPQHF
TRBJ2-5,many,TRBD2,TRBV7-2,TGTGCCAGCAGCCCAGCGGGACTAGCCGAGACCCAGTACTTC,CASSPAGLAETQYF
TRBJ2-5,NA,TRBD1,TRBV6-5,TGTGCCAGCAGTCCGGGACAGGGGGTGATGGCCCAGTACTTC,CASSPGQGVMAQYF
TRBJ2-3,few,NA,TRBV9,TGTGCCAGCAGCTTACGGGACTCTCGGTCGACAGATACGCAGTATTTT,CASSLRDSRSTDTQYF
TRBJ2-1,few,NA,TRBV5-5,TGTGCCAGCAGCTCGATAGGCAATGAGCAGTTCTTC,CASSSIGNEQFF
TRBJ2-1,few,NA,TRBV5-1,TGCGCCAGCAGCTTGGGAGGTGCATACAATGAGCAGTTCTTC,CASSLGGAYNEQFF
TRBJ2-7,NA,NA,TRBV5-6,TGTGCCACCCAGATCGGAGGAGGCTACGAGCAGTACTTC,CATQIGGGYEQYF
TRBJ1-2,NA,NA,TRBV18,TGTGCCAGCTCACCTCGGAAGACGGAGGGCTACACCTTC,CASSPRKTEGYTF
TRBJ1-2,many,TRBD1,TRBV7-9,TGTGCCAGCAGCTTAGGGGACAGGTTCGGCTACACCTTC,CASSLGDRFGYTF
TRBJ2-2,few,NA,TRBV2,TGTGCCAGCCGAATTCGAGGGGTAGGCGGGGAGCTGTTTTTT,CASRIRGVGGELFF
TRBJ2-3,NA,TRBD1,TRBV18,TGTGCCAGCTCACCTATTCGACAGGGGGCTAGCACAGATACGCAGTATTTT,CASSPIRQGASTDTQYF
TRBJ1-2,NA,NA,TRBV23-1,TGCGCCAGCAGTCAAAGCTCATTTCGAGGGCGGGGGGATGGCTACACCTTC,CASSQSSFRGRGDGYTF
TRBJ1-4,few,TRBD1,TRBV7-2,TGTGCCAGCAGCTCGTCCACAGGGGTCGAAAAACTGTTTTTT,CASSSSTGVEKLFF
TRBJ1-6,few,TRBD1,TRBV2,TGTGCCGGACAGGGGGATAATTCACCCCTCCACTTT,CAGQGDNSPLHF
TRBJ2-2,NA,NA,TRBV7-2,TGTGCCAGCAGCTTACGACCGGGGGCTAACACCGGGGAGCTGTTTTTT,CASSLRPGANTGELFF
TRBJ2-6,NA,NA,TRBV9,TGTGCCAGCAGCGTAGAAGGGTACGGGGCCAACGTCCTGACTTTC,CASSVEGYGANVLTF
TRBJ2-1,NA,TRBD2,TRBV11-3,TGTGCCAGCAGCCGACTAGCGGGCCCTCGCTCCTACAATGAGCAGTTCTTC,CASSRLAGPRSYNEQFF
TRBJ1-1,NA,TRBD1,TRBV6-6,TGTGCCAGCAGGGCTGACAGGGGGGGAGGTTACACTGAAGCTTTCTTT,CASRADRGGGYTEAFF
TRBJ2-7,many,TRBD1,TRBV28,TGTGCCAGCAAACCGGGACAGGGGACCCACGAGCAGTACTTC,CASKPGQGTHEQYF
TRBJ2-1,NA,TRBD2,TRBV7-2,TGTGCCAGCAGCTTAGAGCGGGGGCAGGTAGAGCAGTTCTTC,CASSLERGQVEQFF
TRBJ2-3,NA,TRBD2,TRBV2,TGTGCCAGCAGGAGCGGGGGGGCTGCAGATACGCAGTATTTT,CASRSGGAADTQYF